These T cell receptor beta chains were read from a single sample in a study of blood T cell repertoires in COVID-19. TCRdb's copy holds only in-frame clones and misses some; the assay was immunoSEQ multiplex PCR. The table lists a few hundred thousand clones, roughly 83% of them singletons, with approximately 7.4% in the top ten. The material sequenced was peripheral blood. Every receptor here comes from a woman aged 45-60 years with acute or convalescent COVID-19. The CDR3 runs from the conserved cysteine through the conserved F or W. The D gene is left open where the match is weak. The size of a clone is reported for some rows only, either as once, few or many, or as a class for expanded clones.

d_gene,abundance,v_gene,j_gene,CDR3aa,CDR3nt
.,.,TRBV12-3/TRBV12-4,TRBJ2-1,CASIATSNEQFF,TGTGCCAGCATCGCTACTAGCAATGAGCAGTTCTTC
.,.,TRBV12-3/TRBV12-4,TRBJ1-2,CASSLRADYGYTF,TGTGCCAGCAGTTTGAGGGCAGATTATGGCTACACCTTC
TRBD1,few,TRBV7-9,TRBJ1-5,CASSSTSGQGGQPQHF,TGTGCCAGCAGCTCCACGAGTGGACAGGGGGGTCAGCCCCAGCATTTT
.,.,TRBV2,TRBJ1-1,CASSESGRGTEAFF,TGTGCCAGCAGTGAATCGGGCAGGGGCACTGAAGCTTTCTTT
.,.,TRBV6-5,TRBJ1-3,CASSYGGTGNTIYF,TGTGCCAGCAGTTACGGGGGCACTGGAAACACCATATATTTT
.,.,TRBV3-1/TRBV3-2,TRBJ1-2,CASSQLGGRTRGYTF,TGTGCCAGCAGCCAATTGGGAGGACGGACTCGGGGCTACACCTTC
TRBD1,.,TRBV27,TRBJ2-3,CASKGALGTDTQYF,TGTGCCAGCAAGGGGGCCTTGGGCACAGATACGCAGTATTTT
.,few,TRBV19,TRBJ1-1,CASSPLSGTEAFF,TGTGCCAGTAGTCCCCTCAGTGGCACTGAAGCTTTCTTT
.,.,TRBV6-5,TRBJ2-2,CASSYTGMDTGELFF,TGTGCCAGCAGTTACACAGGGATGGACACCGGGGAGCTGTTTTTT
.,.,TRBV3-1/TRBV3-2,TRBJ1-1,CASSQKVSGRPEAFF,TGTGCCAGCAGCCAGAAGGTGTCAGGGCGGCCTGAAGCTTTCTTT
TRBD1,.,TRBV6-6,TRBJ2-1,CASSLGGQGNNEQFF,TGTGCCAGCAGCCTCGGGGGACAGGGTAACAATGAGCAGTTCTTC
.,.,TRBV5-4,TRBJ2-1,CASSLGSGAEQFF,TGTGCCAGCAGCTTAGGCTCTGGGGCTGAGCAGTTCTTC
.,few,TRBV2,TRBJ2-1,CASSIRTDSYNEQFF,TGTGCCAGCAGTATCAGAACAGACTCCTACAATGAGCAGTTCTTC
.,.,TRBV6-5,TRBJ2-1,CASRMTIRSNNEQFF,TGTGCCAGCAGGATGACTATACGCTCCAACAATGAGCAGTTCTTC
TRBD2,few,TRBV19,TRBJ2-1,CASKWSGSPEQFF,TGTGCCAGTAAGTGGAGCGGGAGCCCTGAGCAGTTCTTC
.,.,TRBV6-5,TRBJ1-2,CASSYLRGGDYGYTF,TGTGCCAGCAGTTACCTCCGGGGGGGAGACTATGGCTACACCTTC
TRBD2,.,TRBV20-1,TRBJ2-7,CSATDLAGHYEQYF,TGCAGTGCTACTGACTTAGCGGGCCACTACGAGCAGTACTTC
.,.,TRBV18,TRBJ1-2,CASSTPGPQRDGYTF,TGTGCCAGCTCAACTCCGGGCCCCCAGAGGGATGGCTACACCTTC
.,.,TRBV20-1,TRBJ2-1,CSASQYNEQFF,TGCAGTGCGAGCCAATACAATGAGCAGTTCTTC
.,.,TRBV18,TRBJ1-2,CASSPTYQTGGGYTF,TGTGCCAGCTCACCAACGTACCAGACAGGTGGTGGCTACACCTTC
TRBD2,few,TRBV9,TRBJ2-7,CASSVQAGGSSYEQYF,TGTGCCAGCAGCGTTCAAGCGGGGGGAAGTTCCTACGAGCAGTACTTC
TRBD2,.,TRBV24-1,TRBJ2-3,CATSDRGGADTQYF,TGTGCCACCAGTGACCGCGGGGGGGCCGATACGCAGTATTTT
.,.,TRBV2,TRBJ2-1,CASITASLNNEQFF,TGTGCCAGCATTACGGCTAGTCTAAACAATGAGCAGTTCTTC